Here is one T cell receptor (beta chain) with its context. The antigen is not known. This entry comes from a study of blood T cells in healthy people across ages. Through a sample-barcoded 5' primer and a J-beta primer mix, a second PCR was run for about 6 to 11 cycles. TCRdb reanalysed the 5' RACE reads using MiXCR and keeps one entry per CDR3 protein. The repertoire holds around 990,000 distinct CDR3 sequences, with 30% to 40% as singletons. Study-wide results and limits: The study could not conclusively compare naive and antigen-experienced cells, given its unsorted PBMCs.

The V gene's germline CDR1 is LNHNV and CDR2 YYDKDF (reference sequence). The V and J ends lost 2 bases and 1 base respectively, with 9 bases between them. The CDR3 runs to 15 residues. V usage is TRBV15 and J usage is TRBJ1-5; D call uncertain. The source material was blood. The sequence came from a man aged 18 to 30 in good health. The CDR3 DNA reads TGTGCCACCAGCAGACGCAGCGGGAGCAATCAGCCCCAGCATTTT. This gives the protein CATSRRSGSNQPQHF. The full variable domain, completed using reference TRBV15 and TRBJ1-5, is DAMVIQNPRYQVTQFGKPVTLSCSQTLNHNVMYWYQQKSSQAPKLLFHYYDKDFNNEADTPDNFQSRRPNTSFCFLDIRSPGLGDTAMYLCATSRRSGSNQPQHFGDGTRLSIL.